The 18 T cell receptor beta chains below all came from one sample that was sequenced in a study of regulatory T cells in long-lasting Graves disease. The authors built TCR beta libraries using iRepertoire HTBI primers and Arm-PCR of CDR3 regions. MiXCR, run by TCRdb on the multiplex PCR reads, gives a single entry per CDR3 protein. The sample holds approximately 490,000 distinct CDR3 sequences, about a sixth seen once. As for time point: newly diagnosed GD, antithyroid drugs for less than 3 months. RNA extracted from PBMCs served as the sequencing template. A further study also used this sample, focusing on T cells in Graves' hyperthyroidism and ophthalmopathy.

Sample: peripheral blood mononuclear cells (PBMCs), taken at new diagnosis, from a patient treated with antithyroid drugs. The receptor source for this set is a man in his forties or fifties with Graves disease.

On this clonotype: A much larger clone sits a single nucleotide away, making a read error possible. The genes are TRBV28 and TRBJ1-2; 10 bases line up with TRBD1. Germline V gene data show CDR1 as MDHEN and CDR2 as SYDVKM. This CDR3 is 16 amino acids long. CDR3 bases: TGTGCCAGCAGTTTAGCCGGGACAGGGGTTAACTGTGGCTACACCTTC. Translating gives CASSLAGTGVNCGYTF.

This clonotype was seen ten or more times. This sequence joins TRBV5-1 and TRBJ2-3; D remains unclear. CDR3 size: 15 residues. V dropped 1 base and J dropped 0 bases, with 9 bases sitting between them. Germline values: CDR1 SGHRS, CDR2 YFSETQ. Here the CDR3 reads CASSLTDSSTDTQYF. The CDR3 region has the DNA TGCGCCAGCAGCTTGACAGATTCTAGCACAGATACGCAGTATTTT.

This clonotype has at least ten counts. The genes are TRBV2 and TRBJ2-5, with 7 bases identical to TRBD1. V lost 6 bases and J lost 4; bases outside the gene matches: 5. The CDR3 covers 13 residues. CDR1 is SNHLY, CDR2 FYNNEI, per germline. CDR3 DNA sequence: TGTGCCAGCAGCGTGACAGGGAGAGAGACCCAGTACTTC. Its protein is CASSVTGRETQYF.

This clonotype occurred a few times. The chain has TRBV18 and TRBJ2-1; TRBD1 agrees at 9 bases. This CDR3 is built from 14 residues. J lost 7 bases, V lost 4 bases, and 5 bases had no gene match. CDR1 is KGHSH, CDR2 LQKENI, per germline. CDR3 sequence: CASSLDRGDNEQFF. CDR3 DNA sequence: TGTGCCAGCTCACTGGACAGGGGTGATAATGAGCAGTTCTTC.

The chain uses TRBV11-2 and TRBJ2-2; TRBD2 is a possible D gene (7 bases). This CDR3 spans 15 amino acids. Germline assignment: CDR1 SGHAT and CDR2 FQNNGV. V was trimmed by 8 bases and J by 6 bases, leaving 19 bases between them. This chain's CDR3 is CASGSKGGVAGELFF. In nucleotides, the CDR3 is TGTGCCAGCGGGTCAAAGGGGGGGGTCGCCGGGGAGCTGTTTTTT.

This clonotype appeared a few times. The rearrangement joins TRBV19 to TRBJ2-1; 7 positions match TRBD1. From germline, CDR1 is LNHDA and CDR2 SQIVND (reference sequence). CDR3 size: 15 residues. Trimming at V came to 5 bases and at J to 2 bases, leaving 6 bases not matched to a gene. Here the CDR3 reads CASSSRQGPYNEQFF. The DNA for the CDR3 is TGTGCCAGTAGTTCCAGACAGGGACCCTACAATGAGCAGTTCTTC.

This clonotype was seen ten or more times. The rearrangement joins TRBV6-1 to TRBJ2-2; TRBD1 agrees at 7 bases. Trimming took 6 bases from V and 2 from J; bases not matched to a gene: 3. The V gene's germline CDR1 is MNHNS and CDR2 SASEGT. This CDR3 is 14 amino acids long. The CDR3 here is CASRGQINTGELFF. Written as DNA, the CDR3 is TGTGCCAGCAGGGGACAGATTAACACCGGGGAGCTGTTTTTT.

This clonotype was counted many times. The chain is built from TRBV20-1 and TRBJ1-4; tentatively, D is TRBD1 (6 bases). The CDR3 runs to 15 residues. Germline CDR1 DFQATT, CDR2 SNEGSKA (reference sequence). Between the trimmed V and J ends, which lost 1 base and 6 bases, there was a span of 15 bases. CDR3 sequence (DNA): TGCAGTGCTAGAGTCGGTGGGACATGGGATGAAAAACTGTTTTTT. It yields the protein CSARVGGTWDEKLFF.

With regard to this clonotype: A much larger clone sits a single nucleotide away, making a read error possible. This CDR3 is missing its conserved last phenylalanine or tryptophan, likely due to a read error. Because the CDR3's place on the DNA is in doubt, the DNA is left out and the CDR3 is given as listed by TCRdb. The chain combines TRBV20-1 with TRBJ2-7; the table's D call TRBD1 went unverified against the DNA. The CDR3 is 10 amino acids in total, end residues counted. Germline V gene data show CDR1 as DFQATT and CDR2 as SNEGSKA (reference sequence). CDR3 region: CSASRTGSYL.

This clonotype was seen only once. The chain recombines TRBV3-1 with TRBJ2-2, with D tentatively TRBD2 (6 bases). V lost 0 bases, J lost 0 bases, and 8 bases lay in between. The CDR3 has 16 residues. Germline V lookup: CDR1 LGHDT, CDR2 YNNKEL (reference sequence). DNA of the CDR3: TGTGCCAGCAGCCAAGATTGGGGGGCGAACACCGGGGAGCTGTTTTTT. Its protein is CASSQDWGANTGELFF.

Comment on this clonotype: A clone one base away is much larger, so this may be a read error. CDR3 sequence reads: CASSLGRARNTIYF. The DNA of the CDR3 is TGTGCCAGCAGTTTAGGCCGTGCGAGAAACACCATATATTTT. The gene calls are TRBV12-3 or TRBV12-4 and TRBJ1-3; D gene unclear. CDR3 length: 14 residues. V lost 1 base and J lost 5, with 9 bases in between.

The sample holds many counts of this clonotype. V gene TRBV12-3 or TRBV12-4 combines with J gene TRBJ2-2; D remains ambiguous. This CDR3 comprises 11 residues. V lost 8 bases to trimming and J lost 6 bases, with 7 bases between them. CDR3 bases: TGTGCCAGCGCTACCCCCGGGGAGCTGTTTTTT. Its translation is CASATPGELFF.

This clonotype showed up just once. The gene calls are TRBV5-8 and TRBJ1-1; D is unclear. Germline V lookup: CDR1 SGHTS, CDR2 YDEGEE. This CDR3 region has 13 residues. The V and J ends lost 1 base and 3 bases respectively, with 7 bases between them. CDR3 bases: TGTGCCAGCAGCTTGTACTCGGACACTGAAGCTTTCTTT. This gives the protein CASSLYSDTEAFF.

To note about this clonotype: This sequence may be a read error, since a much larger clone differs from it by one base. The CDR3 DNA follows: TGCGCCAGCAGCTTGGCCTTAGCGGGGGCCAGGGGGTCCTACAATGAGCAGTACTTC. Translated: CASSLALAGARGSYNEQYF. The chain combines TRBV5-1 with TRBJ2-7; 9 bases align to TRBD2. Per the germline V gene, CDR1 is SGHRS and CDR2 is YFSETQ. The CDR3 sequence is 19 residues long. Unmatched junction bases numbered 20, after V lost 0 bases and J lost 7 bases.

This clonotype was seen at least ten times. This sequence joins TRBV30 and TRBJ2-3, with D unresolved. V lost 0 bases and J 0 bases, leaving 4 bases between the germline ends. The germline V gene encodes CDR1 GTSNPN and CDR2 SVGIG (reference sequence). CDR3 size: 13 residues. The CDR3 region has the DNA TGTGCCTGGAGTGTACCAAGCACAGATACGCAGTATTTT. This gives the protein CAWSVPSTDTQYF.

Turning to this clonotype: A far larger clone is off by one base, so a read error is likely. The chain carries TRBV2 and TRBJ2-3, with 8 bases that match TRBD1. The tail of the sequence fits TRBJ2-1 better, so the J call may be wrong. CDR3 size: 13 residues. Germline loops: CDR1 SNHLY, CDR2 FYNNEI. As DNA, the CDR3 is TGTGCCAGCAGTGCCGGGACAGGCAAGGAGCAGTTCTTC. It specifies CASSAGTGKEQFF.

The chain is built from TRBV29-1 and TRBJ1-3; no clear D gene. The germline gives CDR1 SQVTM, CDR2 ANQGSEA. The CDR3 has 16 amino acids. Between the trimmed V and J ends, which lost 4 bases and 2 bases, there was a span of 18 bases. CDR3 DNA sequence: TGCAGCGTTGTTCCCCTTCGAGAGGGCGCTGGAAACACCATATATTTT. It is translated as CSVVPLREGAGNTIYF.

This clonotype was seen a handful of times. The chain couples TRBV24-1 to TRBJ2-1, with 11 positions matching TRBD1. Trimming took 3 bases from V and 4 from J; bases not matched to a gene: 4. This CDR3 comprises 16 residues. From germline, CDR1 is KGHDR and CDR2 SFDVKD. This chain's CDR3 is CATSDRTGGSYNEQFF. DNA for the CDR3: TGTGCCACCAGTGATAGGACAGGGGGCTCTTACAATGAGCAGTTCTTC.